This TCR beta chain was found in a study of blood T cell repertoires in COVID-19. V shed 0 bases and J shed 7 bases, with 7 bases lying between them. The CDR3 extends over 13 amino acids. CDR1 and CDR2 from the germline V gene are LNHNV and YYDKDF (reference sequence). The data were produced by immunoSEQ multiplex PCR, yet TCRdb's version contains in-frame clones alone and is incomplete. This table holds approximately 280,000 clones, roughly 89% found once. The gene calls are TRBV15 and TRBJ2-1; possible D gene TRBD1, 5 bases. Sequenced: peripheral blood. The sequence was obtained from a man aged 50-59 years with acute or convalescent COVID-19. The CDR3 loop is CATSRDRANEQFF. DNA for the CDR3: TGTGCCACCAGCAGAGACAGGGCTAATGAGCAGTTCTTC.